This paragraph reports one T cell receptor beta chain. Which antigen it targets is not known. No base quality values were provided; no much bigger clone lies one nucleotide off. CDR1 and CDR2 (LGHNA, YNFKEQ) derive from the germline V gene. CDR3 length: 17 amino acids, cysteine to phenylalanine. Of all the DNA, just the CDR3 is kept, 51 bases in frame from base 1. V was cut back by 3 bases and J by 0 bases, leaving a gap of 14 bases between them. Inclusion was restricted to participants for whom at least one PBMC sample before ART initiation and at least two post-ART samples were available. All participants with HIV were treated in the United States of America. Cryopreserved samples of 1-10 million PBMC were thawed and washed before DNA extraction. At the time of the earliest PBMC sample for each participant with HIV, ages ranged from about 23 to 60 years. Per participant, PBMC samples came from 1-4 timepoints prior to ART initiation and 2-8 timepoints following ART initiation, for a median of 7 samples. Serial HIV viral load, CD4+ T-cell count, ART history and demographic data were obtained for every participant. Genomic DNA was extracted from unsorted PBMC with a Qiagen kit on a QIAcube, processed in batches of 12 samples.

This entry comes from a study of long-term antiretroviral therapy in people with HIV (dated 2022 in TCRdb). The study in broad terms: The earliest samples were collected approximately a decade before the 2015 WHO recommendation for immediate ART, a period when ART was typically delayed until CD4 counts fell. This retrospective serial study examined whether starting ART and sustained HIV suppression were associated with changes in the composition and diversity of the TRB repertoire in peripheral blood. Of the 30 or so participants with HIV, eleven were female. No cross-contamination during QIAcube processing turned up in test extractions that ran a monoclonal T-cell line alongside 33 polyclonal samples. A total of 192 cryopreserved PBMC samples came from 25 to 35 adults with confirmed HIV infection and were collected serially over a mean of about six years (range 1-12). Study-wide findings and limitations: ART initiation was associated with a significant increase in TRB diversity, but diversity stayed significantly below transplant donor controls even after long-term ART. The samples span the years 2004 to 2017, and the ART regimens used may be less effective than current regimens. Limited PBMC availability meant only the TCR beta chain was sequenced, without alpha chain pairing. Expanded TRB clones identified before ART initiation dominated the repertoire at all time points, although this dominance fluctuated and declined in many PLHIV after ART. Inferences about post-ART repertoire changes were limited because no data were available on ART adherence, viral resistance or therapy changes. Because cell numbers in pre-ART samples were limited, unsorted PBMC were profiled instead of sorted CD4+ and CD8+ T cells. HIV repertoires had narrower CDR3 length ranges than controls, and the network structure suggested an antigen-experienced repertoire that shifted only slightly toward naive after ART.

The immunoSEQ hsTCRB v3.0 assay was used at survey level resolution to sequence the TRB variable region. TRB sequencing targeted a depth of about 35,000-50,000 T-cell genomes per sample. An Illumina MiSeq with a v3 150-cycle kit was used to sequence the pooled TRB libraries. In the paper's pipeline: Analysis of repertoires was carried out in R inside a reproducible Nextflow workflow spanning QC, data transformation and analysis. Custom analyses were implemented in LymphoSeq2, an R package for AIRR-Seq data exploration. After excluding several samples that yielded fewer than 5000 total TRB sequences, approximately 180 HIV repertoires remained for analysis. Among the 180 or so HIV repertoires that were kept, around 59 were collected before ART initiation and more than 120 were collected after ART initiation. Repertoires were downsampled to 5000 TRB nucleotide sequences, and summary statistics were averaged over 100 downsampling iterations. TRB sequences were retained for analysis only if CDR3 regions of at least seven amino acids were present. Diversity was assessed using a clonality score derived from Shannon entropy and using the Gini coefficient. Repertoire networks linked the top 5000 CDR3 amino acid sequences whenever two sequences differed by an edit distance of one. GLIPH2 predicted antigen specificity groups and MHC restriction for TRB CDR3 amino acid sequences. To flag known associations with CMV, EBV, HIV or tissue antigens, CDR3 amino acid sequences were compared against VDJdb and McPAS-TCR. Pre-ART, post-ART and control groups were compared with Wilcoxon signed-rank tests and Holm-Bonferroni correction. The clones in this table, taken by TCRdb from immuneACCESS, are in-frame only. Not every clone is retained; where verified, under half of the shortfall comes from an unresolved V gene, and the cause of the rest is unknown. V, J and clone size were drawn from that table, and D and trimming were deduced from the DNA. In this sample the table shows 5,500 to 7,000 clones, 75% to 90% of which occur a single time. Of the sample, under 3.5% is held by the ten largest clones.

Sequencing was performed on unsorted PBMCs, taken 3.7 years after starting antiretroviral therapy. The chain is assembled from TRBV4-2 and TRBJ2-2; perhaps TRBD2 is the D gene, with 6 bases matching. This clonotype originated in a woman aged 50 to 65 with HIV. CDR3 protein: CASSQPGRLTNTGELFF. The sequenced DNA is TGTGCCAGCAGCCAGCCAGGGAGGCTCACGAACACCGGGGAGCTGTTTTTT.